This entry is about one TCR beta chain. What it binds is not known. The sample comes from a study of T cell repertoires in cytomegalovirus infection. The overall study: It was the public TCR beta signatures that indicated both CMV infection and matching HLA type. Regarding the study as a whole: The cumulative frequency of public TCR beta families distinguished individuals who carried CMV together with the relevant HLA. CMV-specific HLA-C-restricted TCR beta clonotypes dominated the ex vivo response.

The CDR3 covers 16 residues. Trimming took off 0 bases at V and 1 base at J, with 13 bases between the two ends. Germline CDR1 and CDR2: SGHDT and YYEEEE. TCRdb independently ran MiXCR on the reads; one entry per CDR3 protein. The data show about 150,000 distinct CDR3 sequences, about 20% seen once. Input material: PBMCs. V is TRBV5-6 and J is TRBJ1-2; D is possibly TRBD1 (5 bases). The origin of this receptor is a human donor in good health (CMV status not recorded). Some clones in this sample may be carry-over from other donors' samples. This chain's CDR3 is CASSLDTGPSNYGYTF. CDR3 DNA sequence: TGTGCCAGCAGCTTGGATACGGGACCGAGTAACTATGGCTACACCTTC.